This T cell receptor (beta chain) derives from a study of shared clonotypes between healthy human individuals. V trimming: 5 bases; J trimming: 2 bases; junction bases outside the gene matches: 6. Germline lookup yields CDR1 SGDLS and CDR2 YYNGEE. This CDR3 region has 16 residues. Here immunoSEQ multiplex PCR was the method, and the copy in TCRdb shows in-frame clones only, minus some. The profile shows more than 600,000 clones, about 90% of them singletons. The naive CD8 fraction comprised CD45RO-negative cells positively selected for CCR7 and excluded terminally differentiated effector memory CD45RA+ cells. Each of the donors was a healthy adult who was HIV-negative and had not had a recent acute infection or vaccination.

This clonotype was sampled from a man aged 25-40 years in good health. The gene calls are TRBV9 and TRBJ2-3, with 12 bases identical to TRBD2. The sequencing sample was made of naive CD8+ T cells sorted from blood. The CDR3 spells CASSRLAGGNTDTQYF. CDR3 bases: TGTGCCAGCAGTCGGCTAGCGGGAGGGAACACAGATACGCAGTATTTT. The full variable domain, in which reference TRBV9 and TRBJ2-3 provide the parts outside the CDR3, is DSGVTQTPKHLITATGQRVTLRCSPRSGDLSVYWYQQSLDQGLQFLIQYYNGEERAKGNILERFSAQQFPDLHSELNLSSLELGDSALYFCASSRLAGGNTDTQYFGPGTRLTVL.